Sequencing of this TCR beta chain was carried out in a study of cytomegalovirus exposure and HLA in healthy donors. Study-level findings and limits: Accounts indicate the classifier identified cytomegalovirus status with strong specificity and sensitivity. Altogether, some 170 TCR beta chains were recorded as cytomegalovirus-associated. According to a subsequent analysis, TCR clusters identified in the first cohort showed a tendency to co-occur across the roughly 120 validation repertoires. Most TCR sequences were seen very rarely across donors, but some public TCRs occurred in many.

Clones were sequenced by immunoSEQ multiplex PCR, and TCRdb holds only the in-frame ones, with some missing. The sample carries tens of thousands of clones, approximately 93% recorded once. For this clone: Its antigen remains unidentified.

Trimming at V came to 4 bases and at J to 2 bases, leaving 8 bases not matched to a gene. The CDR3 sequence is 15 residues long. CDR1 and CDR2 (germline): SQVTM, ANQGSEA. This receptor was obtained from a woman aged 18-29 years in good health and CMV-seronegative. Sequenced material: PBMCs. The V and J genes are TRBV29-1 and TRBJ2-5; 9 nucleotides line up with TRBD1. Here the CDR3 reads CSVGGQGRNQETQYF. DNA of the CDR3: TGCAGCGTTGGGGGACAGGGCCGAAATCAAGAGACCCAGTACTTC.